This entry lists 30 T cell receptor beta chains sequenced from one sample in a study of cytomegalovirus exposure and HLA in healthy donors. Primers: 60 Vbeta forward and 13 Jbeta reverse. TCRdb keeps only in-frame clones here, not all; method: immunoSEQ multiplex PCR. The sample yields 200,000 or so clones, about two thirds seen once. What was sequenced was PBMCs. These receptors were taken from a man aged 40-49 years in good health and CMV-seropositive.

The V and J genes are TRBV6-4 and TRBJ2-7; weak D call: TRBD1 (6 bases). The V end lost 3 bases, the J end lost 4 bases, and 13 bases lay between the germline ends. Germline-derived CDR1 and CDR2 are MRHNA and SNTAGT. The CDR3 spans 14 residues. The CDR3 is CASSEFQGQYEQYF. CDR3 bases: TGTGCCAGCAGTGAATTCCAGGGGCAGTACGAGCAGTACTTC.

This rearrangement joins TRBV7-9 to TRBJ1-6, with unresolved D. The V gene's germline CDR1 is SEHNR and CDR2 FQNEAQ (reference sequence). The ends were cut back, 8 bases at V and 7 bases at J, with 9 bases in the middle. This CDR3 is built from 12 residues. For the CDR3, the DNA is TGTGCCAGCGCTAGAGAAAATTCACCCCTCCACTTT. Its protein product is CASARENSPLHF.

CDR3 coding DNA: TGTGCCAGCAGCTTAGGAGCGGGGAGCTCCTACGAGCAGTACTTC. This encodes CASSLGAGSSYEQYF. V is TRBV7-2 and J is TRBJ2-7; 7 bases align to TRBD2. Trimming cost V 1 base and J 0 bases; bases outside gene matches: 3. The CDR3 length is 15 residues. The V gene's germline CDR1 is SGHTA and CDR2 FQGNSA.

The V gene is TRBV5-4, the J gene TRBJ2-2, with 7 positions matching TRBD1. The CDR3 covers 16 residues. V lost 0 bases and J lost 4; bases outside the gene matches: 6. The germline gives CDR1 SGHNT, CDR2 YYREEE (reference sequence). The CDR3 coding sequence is TGTGCCAGCAGCTTGGGTGGGACAGTGGGCACCGGGGAGCTGTTTTTT. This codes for CASSLGGTVGTGELFF. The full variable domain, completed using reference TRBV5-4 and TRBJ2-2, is ETGVTQSPTHLIKTRGQQVTLRCSSQSGHNTVSWYQQALGQGPQFIFQYYREEENGRGNFPPRFSGLQFPNYSSELNVNALELDDSALYLCASSLGGTVGTGELFFGEGSRLTVL.

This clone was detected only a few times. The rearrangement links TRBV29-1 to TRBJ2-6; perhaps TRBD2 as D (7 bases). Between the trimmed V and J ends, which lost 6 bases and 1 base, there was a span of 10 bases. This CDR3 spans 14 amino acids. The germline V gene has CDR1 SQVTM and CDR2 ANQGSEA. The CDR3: CSVGGASGANVLTF. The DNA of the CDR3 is TGCAGCGTGGGGGGGGCTTCTGGGGCCAACGTCCTGACTTTC.

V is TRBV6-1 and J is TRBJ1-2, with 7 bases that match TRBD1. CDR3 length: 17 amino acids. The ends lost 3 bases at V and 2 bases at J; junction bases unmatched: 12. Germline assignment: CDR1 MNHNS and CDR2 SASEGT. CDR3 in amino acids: CASSDGRGHGANYGYTF. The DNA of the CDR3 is TGTGCCAGCAGTGACGGTAGGGGGCATGGAGCCAACTATGGCTACACCTTC.

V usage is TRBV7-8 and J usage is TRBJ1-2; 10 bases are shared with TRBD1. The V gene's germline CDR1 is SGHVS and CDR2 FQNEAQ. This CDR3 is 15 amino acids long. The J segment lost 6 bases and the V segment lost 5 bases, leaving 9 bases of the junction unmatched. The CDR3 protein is CASSLRDRGWDGYTF. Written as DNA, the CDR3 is TGTGCCAGCAGCCTCCGGGACAGGGGATGGGATGGCTACACCTTC. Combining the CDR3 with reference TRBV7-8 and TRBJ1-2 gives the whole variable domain GAGVSQSPRYKVAKRGQDVALRCDPISGHVSLFWYQQALGQGPEFLTYFQNEAQLDKSGLPSDRFFAERPEGSVSTLKIQRTQQEDSAVYLCASSLRDRGWDGYTFGSGTRLTVV.

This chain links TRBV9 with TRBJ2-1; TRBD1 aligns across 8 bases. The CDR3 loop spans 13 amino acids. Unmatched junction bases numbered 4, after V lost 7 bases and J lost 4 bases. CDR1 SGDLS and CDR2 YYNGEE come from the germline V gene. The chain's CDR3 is CASSTGDYNEQFF. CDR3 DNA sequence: TGTGCCAGCTCGACAGGGGATTACAATGAGCAGTTCTTC.

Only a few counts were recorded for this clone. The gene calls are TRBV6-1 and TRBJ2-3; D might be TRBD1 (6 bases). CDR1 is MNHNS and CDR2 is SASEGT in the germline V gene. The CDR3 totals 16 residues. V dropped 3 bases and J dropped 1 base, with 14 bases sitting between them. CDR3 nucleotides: TGTGCCAGCAGTGACCGTGGGTCAGGGGGCACAGATACGCAGTATTTT. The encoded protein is CASSDRGSGGTDTQYF.

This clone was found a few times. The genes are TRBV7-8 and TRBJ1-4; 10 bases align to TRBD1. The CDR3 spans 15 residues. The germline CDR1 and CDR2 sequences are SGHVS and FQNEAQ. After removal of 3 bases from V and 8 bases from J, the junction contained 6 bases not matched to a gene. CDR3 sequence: CASSFRTGGEEKLFF. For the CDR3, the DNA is TGTGCCAGCAGCTTCAGGACAGGGGGTGAGGAAAAACTGTTTTTT.

CDR3 sequence: CASTKRVQGIEQYF. CDR3 sequence (DNA): TGTGCCAGCACCAAACGGGTACAGGGCATAGAGCAGTACTTC. V and J are TRBV28 and TRBJ2-5; D might be TRBD1 (6 bases). The CDR3 is made up of 14 amino acids. V was trimmed by 7 bases and J by 11 bases, leaving 23 bases between them. The germline CDR1 and CDR2 sequences are MDHEN and SYDVKM.

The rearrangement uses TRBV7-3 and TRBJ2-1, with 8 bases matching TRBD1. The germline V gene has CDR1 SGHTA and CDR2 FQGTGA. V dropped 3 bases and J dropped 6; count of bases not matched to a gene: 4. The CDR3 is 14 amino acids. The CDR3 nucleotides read TGTGCCAGCAGCTTCAGGGGGCAGGGCAATGAGCAGTTCTTC. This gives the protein CASSFRGQGNEQFF.

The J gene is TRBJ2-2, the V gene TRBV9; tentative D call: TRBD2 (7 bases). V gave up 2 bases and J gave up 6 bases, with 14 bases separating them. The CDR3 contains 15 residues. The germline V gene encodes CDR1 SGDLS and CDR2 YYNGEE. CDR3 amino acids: CASSVGGGGPGELFF. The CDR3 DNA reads TGTGCCAGCAGCGTTGGTGGGGGGGGGCCCGGGGAGCTGTTTTTT.

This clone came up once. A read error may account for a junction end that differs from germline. CDR3 DNA: TGTGCCAGCAGATTAGAGGGACAACCCTACGAGCAGTACTTC. It codes for CASRLEGQPYEQYF. The gene calls are TRBV7-9 and TRBJ2-7, with TRBD1 as a possible D gene (6 bases). This CDR3 has 14 residues. Germline V lookup: CDR1 SEHNR, CDR2 FQNEAQ (reference sequence).

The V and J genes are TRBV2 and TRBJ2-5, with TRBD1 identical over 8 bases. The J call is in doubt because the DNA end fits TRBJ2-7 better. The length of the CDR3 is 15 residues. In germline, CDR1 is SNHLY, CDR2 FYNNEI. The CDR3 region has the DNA TGTGCCAGCAGTGAGGGAGGACAGGGAGGCTACGAGCAGTACTTC. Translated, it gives CASSEGGQGGYEQYF.

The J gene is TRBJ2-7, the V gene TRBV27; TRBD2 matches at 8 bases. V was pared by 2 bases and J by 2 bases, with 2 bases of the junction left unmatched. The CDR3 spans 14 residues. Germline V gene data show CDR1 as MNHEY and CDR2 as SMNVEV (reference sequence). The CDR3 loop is CASSLGSGTYEQYF. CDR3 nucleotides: TGTGCCAGCAGTTTAGGTAGCGGGACCTACGAGCAGTACTTC.

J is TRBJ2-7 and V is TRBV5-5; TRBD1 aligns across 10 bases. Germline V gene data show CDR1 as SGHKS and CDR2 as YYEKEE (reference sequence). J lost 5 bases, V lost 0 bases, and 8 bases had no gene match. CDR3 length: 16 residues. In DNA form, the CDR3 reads TGTGCCAGCAGCTTGGGCCGGGACAGGGGCTCGCACGAGCAGTACTTC. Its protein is CASSLGRDRGSHEQYF.

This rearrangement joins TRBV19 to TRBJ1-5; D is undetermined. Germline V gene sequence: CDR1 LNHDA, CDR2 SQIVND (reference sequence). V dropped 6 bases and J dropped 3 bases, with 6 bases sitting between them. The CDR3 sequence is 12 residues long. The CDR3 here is CASRSNNQPQHF. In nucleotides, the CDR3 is TGTGCCAGTAGGTCCAACAATCAGCCCCAGCATTTT.

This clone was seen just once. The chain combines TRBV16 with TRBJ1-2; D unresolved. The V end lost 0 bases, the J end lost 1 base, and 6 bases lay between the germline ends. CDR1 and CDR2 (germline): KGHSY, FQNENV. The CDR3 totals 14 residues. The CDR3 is CASSQSGVNYGYTF. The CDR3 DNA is TGTGCCAGCAGCCAATCCGGGGTTAACTATGGCTACACCTTC.

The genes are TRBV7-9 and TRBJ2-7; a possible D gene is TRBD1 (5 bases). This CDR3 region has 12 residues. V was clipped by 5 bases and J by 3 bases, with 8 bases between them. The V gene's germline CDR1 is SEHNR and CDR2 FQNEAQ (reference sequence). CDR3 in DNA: TGTGCCAGCAGCCCAGGGTTCTACGAGCAGTACTTC. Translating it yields CASSPGFYEQYF.

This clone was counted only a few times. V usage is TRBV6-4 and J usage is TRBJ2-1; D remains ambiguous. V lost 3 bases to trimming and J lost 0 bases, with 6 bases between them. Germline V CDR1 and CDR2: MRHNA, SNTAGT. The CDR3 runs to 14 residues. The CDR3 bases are TGTGCCAGCAGTGAAGAGAGCTCCTACAATGAGCAGTTCTTC. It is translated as CASSEESSYNEQFF.

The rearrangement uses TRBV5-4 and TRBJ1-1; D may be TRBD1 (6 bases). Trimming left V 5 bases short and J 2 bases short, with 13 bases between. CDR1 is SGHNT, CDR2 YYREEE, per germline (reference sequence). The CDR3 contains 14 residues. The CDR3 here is CASRLRGGNTEAFF. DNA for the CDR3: TGTGCCAGCAGGCTGAGGGGGGGAAACACTGAAGCTTTCTTT. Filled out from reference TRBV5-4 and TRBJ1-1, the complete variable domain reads ETGVTQSPTHLIKTRGQQVTLRCSSQSGHNTVSWYQQALGQGPQFIFQYYREEENGRGNFPPRFSGLQFPNYSSELNVNALELDDSALYLCASRLRGGNTEAFFGQGTRLTVV.

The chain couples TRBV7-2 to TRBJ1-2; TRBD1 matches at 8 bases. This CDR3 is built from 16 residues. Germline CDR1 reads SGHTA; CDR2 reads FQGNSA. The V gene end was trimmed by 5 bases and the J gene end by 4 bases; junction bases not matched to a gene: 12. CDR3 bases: TGTGCCAGCAGCGTCCAGACAGGGGCGCTATTCTATGGCTACACCTTC. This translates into CASSVQTGALFYGYTF.

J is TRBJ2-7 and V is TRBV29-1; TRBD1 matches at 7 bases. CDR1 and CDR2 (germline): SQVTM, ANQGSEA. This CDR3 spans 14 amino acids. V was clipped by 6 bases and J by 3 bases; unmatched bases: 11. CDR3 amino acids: CSVGTGQQLYEQYF. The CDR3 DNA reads TGCAGCGTAGGCACGGGACAGCAGCTCTACGAGCAGTACTTC.

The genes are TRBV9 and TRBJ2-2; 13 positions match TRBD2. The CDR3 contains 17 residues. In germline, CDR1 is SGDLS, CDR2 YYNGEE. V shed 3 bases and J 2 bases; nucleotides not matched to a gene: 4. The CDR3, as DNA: TGTGCCAGCAGCGCTCGGACTAGCGGGGGAAACACCGGGGAGCTGTTTTTT. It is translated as CASSARTSGGNTGELFF.

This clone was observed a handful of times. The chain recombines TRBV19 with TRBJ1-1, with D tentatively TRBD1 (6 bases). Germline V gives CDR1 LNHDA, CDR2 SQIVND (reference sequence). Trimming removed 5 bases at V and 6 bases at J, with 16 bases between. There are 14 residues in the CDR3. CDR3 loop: CASSRSQGSSEAFF. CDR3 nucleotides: TGTGCCAGTAGTCGTTCACAGGGATCCTCTGAAGCTTTCTTT.

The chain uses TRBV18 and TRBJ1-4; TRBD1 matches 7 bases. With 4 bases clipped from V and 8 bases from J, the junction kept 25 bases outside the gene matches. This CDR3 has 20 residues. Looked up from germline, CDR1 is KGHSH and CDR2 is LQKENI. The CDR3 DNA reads TGTGCCAGCTCACGTCGTGGGGGACAGCTTTTTGGTGGCGAGGAGGAAAAACTGTTTTTT. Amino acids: CASSRRGGQLFGGEEEKLFF.

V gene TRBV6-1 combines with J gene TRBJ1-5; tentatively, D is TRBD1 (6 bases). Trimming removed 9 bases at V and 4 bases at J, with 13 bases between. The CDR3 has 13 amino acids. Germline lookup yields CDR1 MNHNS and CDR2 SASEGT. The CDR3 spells CASQQGWNQPQHF. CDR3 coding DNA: TGTGCCAGTCAACAGGGATGGAATCAGCCCCAGCATTTT.

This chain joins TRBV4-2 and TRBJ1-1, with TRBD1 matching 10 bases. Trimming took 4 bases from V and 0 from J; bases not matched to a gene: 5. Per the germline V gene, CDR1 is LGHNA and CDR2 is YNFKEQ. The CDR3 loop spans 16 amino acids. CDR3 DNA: TGTGCCAGCAGCCCCGGGACAGGGGACCTGAACACTGAAGCTTTCTTT. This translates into CASSPGTGDLNTEAFF.

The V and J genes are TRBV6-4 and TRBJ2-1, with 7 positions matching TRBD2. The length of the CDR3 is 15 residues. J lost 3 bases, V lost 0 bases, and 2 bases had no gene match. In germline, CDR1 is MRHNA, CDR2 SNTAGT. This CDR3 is CASSDSQRGYNEQFF. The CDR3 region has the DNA TGTGCCAGCAGTGACTCCCAGCGGGGCTACAATGAGCAGTTCTTC.